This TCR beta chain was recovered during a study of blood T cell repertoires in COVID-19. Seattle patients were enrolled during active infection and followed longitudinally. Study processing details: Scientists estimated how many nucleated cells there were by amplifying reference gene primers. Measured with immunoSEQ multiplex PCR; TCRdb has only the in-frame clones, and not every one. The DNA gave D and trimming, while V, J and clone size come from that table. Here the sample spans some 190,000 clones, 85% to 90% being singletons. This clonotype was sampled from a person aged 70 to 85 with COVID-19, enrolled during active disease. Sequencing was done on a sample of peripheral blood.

Here the CDR3 reads CASSPTSGLGADTQYF. CDR3 DNA: TGTGCCAGCAGCCCTACTAGCGGCCTAGGAGCAGATACGCAGTATTTT. V and J are TRBV9 and TRBJ2-3, with TRBD2 identical over 8 bases. Trimming took 4 bases from V and 4 from J; bases not matched to a gene: 11. Germline assignment: CDR1 SGDLS and CDR2 YYNGEE. The CDR3 sequence is 16 residues long.